This passage covers 10 T cell receptor beta chains from one sample sequenced in a study of human T cells and chemical hapten exposure. Time point defined: healthy volunteer bleed at 2 weeks. Unfractionated whole blood was the source of the extracted total RNA. TCRdb analysed the RACE reads with MiXCR anew, one entry per CDR3 protein. The sample lists just over 90,000 distinct CDR3 sequences; roughly 8.5% were seen once. Sample: whole blood. The source of these receptors is a female donor in good health. Some clones in this sample may be carry-over from other donors' samples.

This clonotype was observed a handful of times. This sequence joins TRBV12-3 or TRBV12-4 and TRBJ2-7; 10 nucleotides agree with TRBD1. This CDR3 spans 14 amino acids. The J segment lost 6 bases and the V segment lost 5 bases, leaving 7 bases of the junction unmatched. The CDR3 nucleotides read TGTGCCAGCAGTCCACGACAGGGGGCTCTCGAGCAGTACTTC. Its protein is CASSPRQGALEQYF.

This sequence joins TRBV3-1 and TRBJ2-1; 10 bases fit TRBD1. J was trimmed by 12 bases and V by 1 base; bases with no gene match: 0. The CDR3 runs 12 residues. Germline V gene sequence: CDR1 LGHDT, CDR2 YNNKEL (reference sequence). The DNA for the CDR3 is TGTGCCAGCAGCCAAGGGGACAGGGGGCAGTTCTTC. Amino acid sequence: CASSQGDRGQFF.

This clonotype has only a few counts. The genes are TRBV29-1 and TRBJ2-4; perhaps TRBD1 as D (6 bases). The germline V and J ends were trimmed by 4 bases and 1 base, with 14 bases remaining between them. Germline V CDR1 and CDR2: SQVTM, ANQGSEA. The CDR3 sequence is 15 residues long. CDR3 in amino acids: CSVAWGQGAKNIQYF. The CDR3 DNA is TGCAGCGTTGCGTGGGGGCAGGGGGCCAAAAACATTCAGTACTTC. The full variable domain, with the rest looked up from reference TRBV29-1 and TRBJ2-4, is SAVISQKPSRDICQRGTSLTIQCQVDSQVTMMFWYRQQPGQSLTLIATANQGSEATYESGFVIDKFPISRPNLTFSTLTVSNMSPEDSSIYLCSVAWGQGAKNIQYFGAGTRLSVL.

This clonotype appeared a few times. The chain recombines TRBV20-1 with TRBJ2-7; D might be TRBD1 (6 bases). There are 15 residues in the CDR3. The germline V gene has CDR1 DFQATT and CDR2 SNEGSKA (reference sequence). V lost 1 base to trimming and J lost 3 bases, with 16 bases between them. The CDR3 DNA sequence: TGCAGTGCTAGAGTAGAAGGGGGTTTTTACTACGAGCAGTACTTC. It specifies CSARVEGGFYYEQYF.

This clonotype was seen a few times. The chain couples TRBV3-1 to TRBJ1-1; D gene unclear. The CDR3 is 15 amino acids. Trimming removed 0 bases at V and 4 bases at J, with 12 bases between. CDR1 and CDR2 from the germline V gene are LGHDT and YNNKEL (reference sequence). CDR3 DNA: TGTGCCAGCAGCCAAGATTCACGGGGTAGCACTGAAGCTTTCTTT. Encoded protein: CASSQDSRGSTEAFF.

The chain recombines TRBV18 with TRBJ1-2; D gene uncertain. The CDR3 has 14 residues. Looked up from germline, CDR1 is KGHSH and CDR2 is LQKENI. The germline V and J ends were trimmed by 6 bases and 9 bases, with 20 bases remaining between them. The CDR3, as DNA: TGTGCCAGCTCCACACCAGTTCCGGGGAAGAGCTACACCTTC. Encoded protein: CASSTPVPGKSYTF.

The rearrangement joins TRBV28 to TRBJ2-3; D remains unclear. Germline V gives CDR1 MDHEN, CDR2 SYDVKM. The V end was cut by 5 bases, the J end by 0 bases, with 6 bases between. The CDR3 covers 13 residues. The CDR3 region is CASSVSSTDTQYF. The CDR3 DNA is TGTGCCAGCAGTGTATCTAGCACAGATACGCAGTATTTT.

The chain combines TRBV7-2 with TRBJ2-1; D call uncertain. The germline V gene has CDR1 SGHTA and CDR2 FQGNSA. V lost 4 bases and J lost 0, with 13 bases in between. The CDR3 has 16 amino acids. The CDR3 is CASSYALRSSYNEQFF. In DNA form, the CDR3 reads TGTGCCAGCAGCTACGCTTTGCGGAGCTCCTACAATGAGCAGTTCTTC.

Ten or more counts support this clonotype. This sequence joins TRBV6-5 and TRBJ1-2, with 9 bases identical to TRBD1. Germline V CDR1 and CDR2: MNHEY, SVGAGI. V lost 0 bases, J lost 5 bases, and 7 bases stayed unmatched. The CDR3 is 16 amino acids. CDR3 DNA: TGTGCCAGCAGTTACTCTTCGACCGGGACAGGGTATGGCTACACCTTC. Its protein product is CASSYSSTGTGYGYTF.

This clonotype was seen repeatedly, ten times or more. V is TRBV11-2 and J is TRBJ1-5; maybe TRBD1 (5 bases). V was pared by 4 bases and J by 9 bases, with 13 bases between. CDR3 length: 13 amino acids. The germline CDR1 and CDR2 sequences are SGHAT and FQNNGV. The CDR3 bases are TGTGCCAGCAGCTATGGGACCGGTTGGCCCCAGCATTTT. Amino acids: CASSYGTGWPQHF.